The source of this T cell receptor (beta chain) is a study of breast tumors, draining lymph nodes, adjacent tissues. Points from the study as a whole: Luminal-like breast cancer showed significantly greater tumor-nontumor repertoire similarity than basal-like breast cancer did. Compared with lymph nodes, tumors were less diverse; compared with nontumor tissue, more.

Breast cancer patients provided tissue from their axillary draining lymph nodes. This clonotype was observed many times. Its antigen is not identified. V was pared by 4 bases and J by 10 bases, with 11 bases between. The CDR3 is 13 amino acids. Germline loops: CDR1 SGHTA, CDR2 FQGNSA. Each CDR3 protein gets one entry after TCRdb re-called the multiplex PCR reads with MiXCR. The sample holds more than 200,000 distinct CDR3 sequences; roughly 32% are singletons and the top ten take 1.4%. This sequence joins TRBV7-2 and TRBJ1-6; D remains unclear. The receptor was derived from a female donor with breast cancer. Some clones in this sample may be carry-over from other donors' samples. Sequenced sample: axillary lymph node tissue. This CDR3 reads CASSSSLQSPLHF. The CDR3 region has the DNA TGTGCCAGCAGCTCCTCGTTACAATCACCCCTCCACTTT.